This section outlines one T cell receptor (beta chain) sequence together with its context. Its antigen is currently not known. The input lacks base qualities; no much larger clone sits a single base away. The record originates from a study of identifying expanded T cells in peripheral blood (dated by TCRdb to the late 2010s). With regard to the full study: Separate aliquots of the same genomic DNA pool were sequenced to produce technical replicates, and four replicates were compared in pairs. The paper's findings and limits, for the study overall: The binomial model flagged around 1.1 differentially abundant clones between technical replicates, compared with about 16 over around two weeks and about 20 over about four weeks. Both the number of clones called differentially abundant and the false-positive rate were significantly reduced by the beta-binomial model across all healthy-donor time intervals. Variance in clone template counts between roughly two-week samples significantly increased with total template count across all healthy donors. The authors expected that biological variance in healthy repertoires might rise further over much longer intervals, such as months to years.

Its CDR3 holds 16 amino acids, cysteine through phenylalanine. The CDR3 DNA has 48 bases and is translated from base 1. The junction carries 16 bases between V and J, which are trimmed by 5 bases and 1 base respectively. As encoded in the germline V gene (reference sequence), CDR1 is MNHNY while CDR2 is SVGAGI. TCRbeta CDR3 regions were profiled with the immunoSEQ Assay using bias-controlled multiplex PCR amplification of genomic DNA. Per the source publication's procedure: The absolute abundance of each unique TCRbeta CDR3 region was quantified after sequences were collapsed and filtered. Two models were used to test differential abundance: a binomial model (Fisher-equivalent) and a beta-binomial model that adds time-dependent variance fitted from healthy donors. Clones with fewer than 5 combined templates were removed, and differential abundance was called for clones with a Benjamini-Hochberg FDR below 0.01. Beta-binomial variance was modeled as a function of total template count across the two samples using the form v = (b*log(k)+a)^2. The source is immuneACCESS, and TCRdb retained only in-frame sequences with V and J called. Part of the clones is not carried over; for the studies checked, unresolved V genes explain less than half of this, and the remainder is unexplained. V and J calls and clone size are copied from that table; D and trimming were computed from the DNA. Within this sample are 84,000 or so clones, with roughly 90% of them counted one time only. Jointly, the top ten make up around 3% of the sample.

During the collection period, no infections or other immune events were recorded for the healthy donors. Healthy-donor blood repertoires served as a training cohort to calibrate time-dependent variance in a beta-binomial model of T-cell clone differential abundance. The training cohort included around ten healthy donors, of whom 3 were female and 7 were male. The donors were between roughly 25 and 70 years old, with an average age of approximately 46 years. Whole blood was collected from each healthy donor at three time points spaced 2 to 3 weeks apart and obtained from a commercial supplier. For immunosequencing, genomic DNA was extracted from unsorted whole blood.

Sequencing used blood. The sequence was obtained from a person aged 18 to 75 in good health. This chain is built from TRBV6-6 and TRBJ2-3; the D gene is perhaps TRBD1, from 6 matching bases. The CDR3 loop reads CASSPSRGGGTDTQYF. The DNA sequence is TGTGCCAGCAGTCCATCCCGAGGGGGAGGCACAGATACGCAGTATTTT.